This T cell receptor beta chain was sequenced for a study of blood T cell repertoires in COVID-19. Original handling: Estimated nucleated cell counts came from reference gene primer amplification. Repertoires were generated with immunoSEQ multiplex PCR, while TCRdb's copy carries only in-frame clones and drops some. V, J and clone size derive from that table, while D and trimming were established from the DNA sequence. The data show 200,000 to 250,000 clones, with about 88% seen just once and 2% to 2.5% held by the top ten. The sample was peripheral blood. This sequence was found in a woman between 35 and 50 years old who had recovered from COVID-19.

DNA of the CDR3: TGTGCTAGTGGGTGGACAGGGGGCCAAATCAATGAGCAGTTCTTC. Protein: CASGWTGGQINEQFF. The chain recombines TRBV12-5 with TRBJ2-1; 11 bases agree with TRBD1. Germline values: CDR1 LGHNT, CDR2 FRNRAP. The CDR3 spans 15 residues. V trimming: 6 bases; J trimming: 6 bases; junction bases outside the gene matches: 7.